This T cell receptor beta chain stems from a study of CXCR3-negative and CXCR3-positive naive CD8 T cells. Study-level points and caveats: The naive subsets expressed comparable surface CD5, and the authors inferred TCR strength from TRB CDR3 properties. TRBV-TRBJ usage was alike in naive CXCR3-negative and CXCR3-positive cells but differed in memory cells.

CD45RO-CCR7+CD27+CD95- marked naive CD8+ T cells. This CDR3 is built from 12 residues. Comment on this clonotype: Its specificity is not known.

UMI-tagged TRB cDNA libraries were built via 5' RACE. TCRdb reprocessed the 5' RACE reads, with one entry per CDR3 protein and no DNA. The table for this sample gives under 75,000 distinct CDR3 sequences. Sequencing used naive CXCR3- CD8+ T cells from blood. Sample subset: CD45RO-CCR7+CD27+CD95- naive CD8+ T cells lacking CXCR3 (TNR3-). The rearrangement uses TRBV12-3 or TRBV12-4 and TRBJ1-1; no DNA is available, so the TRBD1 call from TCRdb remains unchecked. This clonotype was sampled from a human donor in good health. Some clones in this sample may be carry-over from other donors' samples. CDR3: CASKLSGEEAFF.